A single sample gave rise to the 26 T cell receptor beta chains below, sequenced in a study of beta chain features in type 1 diabetes. The isolated RNA, all of it, was reverse transcribed, so expressed TCRB transcripts were what got sequenced. The assay was immunoSEQ multiplex PCR, and TCRdb's table has in-frame clones only and misses some. The profile shows 150,000 to 190,000 clones, 9% to 12% of them singletons. Whole-study findings and limits: The study found moderately but significantly shorter TCRB CDR3s in all four CD4+ subsets of Type 1 diabetes patients.

These receptors are not linked to any known antigen. The sequencing sample was made of central memory CD4+ T cells from blood. These receptors originate from a man aged 25 to 45 with type 1 diabetes.

This clone came up a few times. V gene TRBV5-1 combines with J gene TRBJ2-6, with D possibly being TRBD1 (6 bases). CDR1 SGHRS and CDR2 YFSETQ come from the germline V gene. Trimming removed 7 bases at V and 2 bases at J, with 16 bases between. The CDR3 covers 16 residues. CDR3 nucleotides: TGCGCCAGCTCGACGCCACAGGGTGCTGGGGCCAACGTCCTGACTTTC. Encoded protein: CASSTPQGAGANVLTF.

V usage is TRBV6-1 and J usage is TRBJ2-7; 10 nucleotides align to TRBD1. From germline, CDR1 is MNHNS and CDR2 SASEGT. CDR3 length: 15 amino acids. With 3 bases clipped from V and 3 bases from J, the junction kept 5 bases outside the gene matches. CDR3 nucleotide sequence: TGTGCCAGCAGTGAGCCGGGACAGGGGATCTACGAGCAGTACTTC. Translating it yields CASSEPGQGIYEQYF.

The chain uses TRBV28 and TRBJ2-1, with 8 bases matching TRBD2. Germline V gene sequence: CDR1 MDHEN, CDR2 SYDVKM. The length of the CDR3 is 15 residues. The J segment lost 1 base and the V segment lost 6 bases, leaving 5 bases of the junction unmatched. CDR3 DNA sequence: TGTGCCAGCAGATACGCGGGGGGTTCCTACAATGAGCAGTTCTTC. It specifies CASRYAGGSYNEQFF.

This clone was counted only a few times. The CDR3 protein is CASSRQQELNEKLFF. For the CDR3, the DNA is TGTGCCAGCTCACGGCAACAGGAGCTTAATGAAAAACTGTTTTTT. The rearrangement uses TRBV18 and TRBJ1-4; TRBD1 might be the D (5 bases). The CDR3 consists of 15 residues. The V gene's germline CDR1 is KGHSH and CDR2 LQKENI. V shed 4 bases and J shed 4 bases, with 13 bases lying between them. Full variable domain (missing parts from reference TRBV18 and TRBJ1-4): NAGVMQNPRHLVRRRGQEARLRCSPMKGHSHVYWYRQLPEEGLKFMVYLQKENIIDESGMPKERFSAEFPKEGPSILRIQQVVRGDSAAYFCASSRQQELNEKLFFGSGTQLSVL.

CDR3 region: CSVERAGDHNEQFF. The CDR3, as DNA: TGCAGCGTTGAGCGAGCGGGAGACCACAATGAGCAGTTCTTC. The rearrangement joins TRBV29-1 to TRBJ2-1; 8 bases are shared with TRBD2. This CDR3 has 14 residues. CDR1 SQVTM and CDR2 ANQGSEA come from the germline V gene. V lost 3 bases, J lost 5 bases, and 6 bases stayed unmatched.

The CDR3 region has the DNA TGTGCCAGCAGCAACGCCGGGGAAGCTTTCTTT. It is translated as CASSNAGEAFF. The rearrangement joins TRBV9 to TRBJ1-1; D is unclear. Trimming removed 4 bases at V and 8 bases at J, with 9 bases between. Looked up from germline, CDR1 is SGDLS and CDR2 is YYNGEE. This CDR3 contains 11 residues.

This clone was seen more than once but under ten times. This chain connects TRBV28 to TRBJ2-7; no definite D call. The germline V gene encodes CDR1 MDHEN and CDR2 SYDVKM. The CDR3 is 12 residues long. The ends were cut back, 5 bases at V and 1 base at J, with 6 bases in the middle. CDR3 coding DNA: TGTGCCAGCAGTAGCTTTTCCTACGAGCAGTACTTC. As protein: CASSSFSYEQYF.

The V call is TRBV2, the J call TRBJ2-5, with 10 bases matching TRBD2. V trimming: 7 bases; J trimming: 4 bases; junction bases outside the gene matches: 6. Germline V gene data show CDR1 as SNHLY and CDR2 as FYNNEI. CDR3 length equals 14 residues. The CDR3: CASKETSGPETQYF. As DNA, the CDR3 is TGTGCCAGCAAAGAGACTAGCGGGCCAGAGACCCAGTACTTC.

This clone occurred a few times. The chain carries TRBV28 and TRBJ2-7; a possible D gene is TRBD1 (6 bases). This CDR3 comprises 11 residues. V lost 7 bases, J lost 3 bases, and 7 bases lay in between. CDR1 MDHEN and CDR2 SYDVKM come from the germline V gene. The CDR3, as DNA: TGTGCCAGCAAGGGGGTCTACGAGCAGTACTTC. This translates into CASKGVYEQYF.

The CDR3 DNA follows: TGTGCCAGCAGTTTGCTACGGTCCACAGATACGCAGTATTTT. It is translated as CASSLLRSTDTQYF. The chain uses TRBV6-5 and TRBJ2-3; no firm D call. From germline, CDR1 is MNHEY and CDR2 SVGAGI. The ends were cut back, 4 bases at V and 2 bases at J, with 10 bases in the middle. The CDR3 extends over 14 amino acids.

This clone appeared a few times. CDR3 sequence reads: CASSQAGTRYNEQFF. DNA of the CDR3: TGTGCCAGCAGCCAAGCCGGGACTAGATACAATGAGCAGTTCTTC. The chain joins TRBV4-2 to TRBJ2-1; 8 bases match TRBD2. The CDR3 is made up of 15 amino acids. Germline lookup yields CDR1 LGHNA and CDR2 YNFKEQ. V dropped 1 base and J dropped 4; count of bases not matched to a gene: 3.

The V gene is TRBV5-3, the J gene TRBJ1-1, with D unclear. TRBV5-3 is annotated as an ORF whose role is uncertain. The CDR3 consists of 13 residues. The V end lost 8 bases, the J end lost 7 bases, and 18 bases lay between the germline ends. CDR3 nucleotides: TGTGCCAGGGAGGCTTTGTTGAGACTTGAAGCTTTCTTT. Translated, it gives CAREALLRLEAFF.

The rearrangement joins TRBV28 to TRBJ1-4; weak D call: TRBD1 (6 bases). This CDR3 is 15 amino acids long. Trimming removed 6 bases from V and 3 bases from J, with 14 bases in between. Germline V lookup: CDR1 MDHEN, CDR2 SYDVKM. The CDR3 sequence: CASRTPAGANEKLFF. The CDR3 DNA is TGTGCCAGCAGGACCCCGGCAGGGGCTAATGAAAAACTGTTTTTT.

The genes are TRBV5-6 and TRBJ1-2; no definite D call. Trimming removed 0 bases at V and 0 bases at J, with 6 bases between. This CDR3 is 14 amino acids long. Germline values: CDR1 SGHDT, CDR2 YYEEEE. CDR3 residues: CASSLGRSNYGYTF. CDR3 DNA sequence: TGTGCCAGCAGCTTGGGGAGATCTAACTATGGCTACACCTTC.

In its sample, this clone was seen a few times. The rearrangement uses TRBV7-2 and TRBJ1-5; the D is unclear. Trimming left V 2 bases short and J 6 bases short, with 11 bases between. Looked up from germline, CDR1 is SGHTA and CDR2 is FQGNSA. This CDR3 has 14 amino acids. DNA for the CDR3: TGTGCCAGCAGCTTAATTGGAGTGGGTCAGCCCCAGCATTTT. Protein sequence: CASSLIGVGQPQHF.

The chain has TRBV27 and TRBJ1-5; D perhaps matches TRBD1 (6 bases). This CDR3 is built from 15 residues. Germline-derived CDR1 and CDR2 are MNHEY and SMNVEV (reference sequence). Trimming took 1 base from V and 3 from J, leaving 10 bases between them. The CDR3 bases are TGTGCCAGCAGTTTATTCACAGGGCTCAATCAGCCCCAGCATTTT. This sequence encodes CASSLFTGLNQPQHF.

This clone has a handful of counts. The rearrangement joins TRBV2 to TRBJ2-3, with 8 bases fitting TRBD1. Germline assignment: CDR1 SNHLY and CDR2 FYNNEI. The CDR3 extends over 16 amino acids. V gave up 3 bases and J gave up 2 bases; unmatched junction bases: 7. CDR3 protein: CASSELDRGNTDTQYF. The CDR3 DNA sequence: TGTGCCAGCAGTGAGCTAGACAGGGGAAACACAGATACGCAGTATTTT.

This chain connects TRBV2 to TRBJ2-5; D perhaps matches TRBD1 (6 bases). V lost 8 bases and J lost 1, with 14 bases in between. Germline lookup yields CDR1 SNHLY and CDR2 FYNNEI. The CDR3 has 14 residues. CDR3 protein: CASSRTDRQETQYF. In DNA, the CDR3 is TGTGCCAGCTCCAGGACAGACCGCCAAGAGACCCAGTACTTC. Supplemented by reference TRBV2 and TRBJ2-5, the full variable domain reads EPEVTQTPSHQVTQMGQEVILRCVPISNHLYFYWYRQILGQKVEFLVSFYNNEISEKSEIFDDQFSVERPDGSNFTLKIRSTKLEDSAMYFCASSRTDRQETQYFGPGTRLLVL.

This clone was counted only a few times. The J gene is TRBJ2-1, the V gene TRBV9, with 7 bases identical to TRBD2. This CDR3 contains 17 residues. After removal of 2 bases from V and 0 bases from J, the junction contained 8 bases not matched to a gene. Germline-derived CDR1 and CDR2 are SGDLS and YYNGEE. The DNA for the CDR3 is TGTGCCAGCAGCGTCCGACTAGCCAAGAGCTCCTACAATGAGCAGTTCTTC. It specifies CASSVRLAKSSYNEQFF.

This sequence joins TRBV6-5 and TRBJ2-4, with 9 bases identical to TRBD1. This CDR3 contains 16 residues. From germline, CDR1 is MNHEY and CDR2 SVGAGI. V was pared by 3 bases and J by 8 bases, with 11 bases of the junction left unmatched. The CDR3 nucleotides are TGTGCCAGCAGTTATACTCCGGGACAGGGATTACACATTCAGTACTTC. Its translation: CASSYTPGQGLHIQYF.

This clone was picked up a small number of times. This chain links TRBV10-3 with TRBJ2-3; 8 bases agree with TRBD2. Germline loops: CDR1 ENHRY, CDR2 SYGVKD. This CDR3 is 15 amino acids long. The V gene end was trimmed by 4 bases and the J gene end by 2 bases; junction bases not matched to a gene: 5. DNA of the CDR3: TGTGCCATCAGTGCGGGCGGGAGGACCACAGATACGCAGTATTTT. Protein: CAISAGGRTTDTQYF.

This clone was recorded a few times. The V and J genes are TRBV5-1 and TRBJ2-1; 10 nucleotides line up with TRBD1. In germline, CDR1 is SGHRS, CDR2 YFSETQ. The CDR3 totals 16 residues. Unmatched junction bases numbered 8, after V lost 0 bases and J lost 8 bases. CDR3 residues: CASSLEPGQGWDEQFF. The CDR3 DNA reads as TGCGCCAGCAGCTTGGAACCGGGACAGGGGTGGGATGAGCAGTTCTTC.

This clone showed up just a few times. This chain uses TRBV4-2 with TRBJ1-3; TRBD1 agrees at 7 bases. The J segment lost 0 bases and the V segment lost 2 bases, leaving 7 bases of the junction unmatched. There are 17 residues in the CDR3. Germline lookup yields CDR1 LGHNA and CDR2 YNFKEQ. The CDR3 loop reads CASSQLLGQNSGNTIYF. The CDR3 nucleotides read TGTGCCAGCAGCCAACTGTTGGGACAGAACTCTGGAAACACCATATATTTT.

The sample holds a few counts of this clone. This chain joins TRBV15 and TRBJ1-1, with 8 bases matching TRBD1. CDR1 and CDR2 (germline): LNHNV, YYDKDF (reference sequence). CDR3 length equals 13 residues. The V and J ends lost 3 bases and 11 bases, in that order; junction bases with no gene match: 8. Here the CDR3 reads CATSRGSTGEAFF. CDR3 in DNA: TGTGCCACCAGCAGGGGGTCGACAGGGGAGGCTTTCTTT.

The V call is TRBV27, the J call TRBJ1-2; 7 bases are shared with TRBD1. From germline, CDR1 is MNHEY and CDR2 SMNVEV (reference sequence). This CDR3 comprises 14 residues. Losses at the gene ends were 5 bases for V and 8 bases for J; bases not matched to a gene: 11. In DNA form, the CDR3 reads TGTGCCAGCAGTCCGAGGCGACAGGGTCGGGGCTACACCTTC. Its translation is CASSPRRQGRGYTF.

Notes on this clone: The conserved phenylalanine or tryptophan normally closing the CDR3 is absent here, so this likely arose from a read error. The DNA is left out, because the CDR3 cannot be placed on it with certainty; the CDR3 is given as TCRdb lists it. The CDR3 loop is CQERRVRRD. The chain recombines TRBV6-5 with TRBJ2-7; TRBD2, the table's D call, was not compared with the DNA. The germline gives CDR1 MNHEY, CDR2 SVGAGI. The CDR3 is 9 amino acids in total, end residues counted.